The entry below describes one T cell receptor beta chain. The data stem from a study of blood T cell repertoires in COVID-19. Study-wide background: The origin of the acute and convalescent COVID-19 samples was the United States, Italy and Spain. T cells, B-cell-depleted T cells, or PBMCs supplied cDNA or gDNA.

The CDR3 spans 14 residues. V lost 5 bases and J 1 base, leaving 11 bases between the germline ends. CDR1 SEHNR and CDR2 FQNEAQ come from the germline V gene (reference sequence). Authors' methods: Estimated nucleated cell counts came from reference gene primer amplification. Libraries were prepared by immunoSEQ multiplex PCR; TCRdb keeps only in-frame clonotypes and omits some of them. V, J and clone size are taken as reported in that table, and D and trimming were inferred from the DNA itself. This table holds about 200,000 clones, approximately 84% found once. The sequence came from a human donor with acute or convalescent COVID-19. The donor label of this sample is uncertain. Sequenced input: peripheral blood. The V and J genes are TRBV7-9 and TRBJ1-1; possibly TRBD1 for D (6 bases). The CDR3 region has the DNA TGTGCCAGCAGCAGGGACAAAGAGAACACTGAAGCTTTCTTT. Its protein product is CASSRDKENTEAFF.